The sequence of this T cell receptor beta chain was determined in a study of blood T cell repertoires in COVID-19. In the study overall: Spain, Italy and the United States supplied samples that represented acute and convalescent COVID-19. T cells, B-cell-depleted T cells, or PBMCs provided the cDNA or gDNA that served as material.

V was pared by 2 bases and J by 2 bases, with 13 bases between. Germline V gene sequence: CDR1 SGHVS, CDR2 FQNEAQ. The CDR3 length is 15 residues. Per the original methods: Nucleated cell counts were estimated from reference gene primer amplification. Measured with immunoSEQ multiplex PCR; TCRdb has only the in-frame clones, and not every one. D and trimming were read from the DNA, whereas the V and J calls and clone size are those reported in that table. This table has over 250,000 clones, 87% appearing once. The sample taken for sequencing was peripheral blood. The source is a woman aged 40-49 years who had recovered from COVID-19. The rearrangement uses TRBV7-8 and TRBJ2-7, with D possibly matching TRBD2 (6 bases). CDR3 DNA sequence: TGTGCCAGCAGCTTAAGGGTGGGGAGGACCTACGAGCAGTACTTC. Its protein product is CASSLRVGRTYEQYF.